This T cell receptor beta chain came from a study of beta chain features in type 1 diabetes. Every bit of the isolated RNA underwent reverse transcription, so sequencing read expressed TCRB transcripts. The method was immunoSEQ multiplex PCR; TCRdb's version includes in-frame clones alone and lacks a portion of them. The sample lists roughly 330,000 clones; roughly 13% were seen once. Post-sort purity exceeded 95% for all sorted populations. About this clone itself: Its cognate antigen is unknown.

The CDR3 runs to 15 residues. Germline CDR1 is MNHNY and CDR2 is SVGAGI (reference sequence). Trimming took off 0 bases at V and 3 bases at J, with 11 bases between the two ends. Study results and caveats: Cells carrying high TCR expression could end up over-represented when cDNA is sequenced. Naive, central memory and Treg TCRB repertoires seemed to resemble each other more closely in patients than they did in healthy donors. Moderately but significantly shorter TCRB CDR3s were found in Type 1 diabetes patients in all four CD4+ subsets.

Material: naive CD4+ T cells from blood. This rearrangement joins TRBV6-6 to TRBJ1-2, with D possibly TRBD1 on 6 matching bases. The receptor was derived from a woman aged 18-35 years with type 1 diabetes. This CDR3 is CASSYSTGMHYGYTF. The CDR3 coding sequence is TGTGCCAGCAGTTACTCCACAGGGATGCACTATGGCTACACCTTC.